This T cell receptor beta chain was identified in a study of T cells in Graves' hyperthyroidism and ophthalmopathy. From RNA transcripts, TCR beta CDR3 regions were amplified. A set of HTBI primers served as the primers for a first-round RT-PCR of the TCR CDR3. MiXCR, run by TCRdb on the multiplex PCR reads, gives a single entry per CDR3 protein. The data show about 640,000 distinct CDR3 sequences, with around 20% seen just once and under 35% held by the top ten. Extraction of PBMCs used roughly 9.6 ml of fresh peripheral blood. The sequence came from a man aged 25 to 40 with Graves' ophthalmopathy. The sequenced sample was blood.

CDR3 DNA: TGTGCCAGCAGTTTAAAGGTCCTGACTTTC. This translates into CASSLKVLTF. The rearrangement joins TRBV27 to TRBJ2-6; no definite D call. The CDR3 is 10 amino acids. V shed 2 bases and J shed 13 bases, with 3 bases lying between them. Germline V gives CDR1 MNHEY, CDR2 SMNVEV (reference sequence). Full variable domain (rest looked up from reference TRBV27 and TRBJ2-6): EAQVTQNPRYLITVTGKKLTVTCSQNMNHEYMSWYRQDPGLGLRQIYYSMNVEVTDKGDVPEGYKVSRKEKRNFPLILESPSPNQTSLYFCASSLKVLTFGAGSRLTVL.